This record concerns one T cell receptor beta chain sequence. Its antigen remains unidentified. Per-nucleotide qualities are absent, and no much larger clonotype sits a single base away. This sample stems from a study of blood T cell repertoires in COVID-19 (dated by TCRdb to 2019 to 2021). For context, the study as a whole: The collaborator samples originated in the United States, Italy and Spain and spanned the acute and convalescent phases of COVID-19. A freely available public database, intended as a resource for researchers studying the immune response to SARS-CoV-2, is where the repertoires were released. Samples came from the ongoing ImmuneRACE study (first 160 participants) plus 1,254 subjects from 6 global collaborators. Deeply sampled blood TCRbeta repertoires from subjects exposed to, actively infected with, or recovered from COVID-19 were included in the dataset. Nearly every sample came with metadata listing a de-identified subject ID, COVID-19 status, age in years and sex. Where available, HLA class I and class II types were taken from metadata supplied by the sample provider and were not determined by assay-based typing. The prospective study material was composed of cDNA or gDNA derived from T cells, B-cell-depleted T cells, or PBMCs. The full study reports these points: The quantity of clinical and demographic metadata differed by source and by participant and was supplied without curation.

The CDR1 and CDR2 encoded by the germline V gene are SGHTA and FQGNSA. Germline trimming amounts to 5 bases on V and 5 bases on J, with 8 as the count of junction bases outside the gene matches. Inclusive of the bounding cysteine and phenylalanine, the CDR3 is 15 residues long. Only the CDR3 region is kept as DNA, spanning 45 bases read in frame from base 1. Whole blood was collected in K2EDTA tubes by collaborating institutions according to the institutions' own protocols. For TCRbeta analysis, collaborator samples were shipped as frozen whole blood, as isolated PBMCs, or as DNA extracted from either sample type. TCRbeta CDR3 regions were amplified from genomic DNA using the immunoSEQ Assay, a bias-controlled multiplex PCR. The study's processing was this. The number of nucleated cells in each sample was estimated from the amplification of reference gene primers within the assay. To quantify the absolute abundance of each unique TCRbeta CDR3 rearrangement, sequence reads were collapsed and filtered. For each sample, productive Simpson clonality was calculated by taking the square root of Simpson's diversity index across productive rearrangements. As stored in TCRdb, this immuneACCESS dataset retains in-frame rearrangements with V and J assigned. A fraction of the clones does not appear; measured against another copy, unresolved V genes explain less than half of the discrepancy, and the remainder lacks a known reason. From that table come the V and J calls and clone size; the DNA was used to work out D and trimming. For this sample the table gives 45,000 to 55,000 clones, of which around 90% were detected only once. Approximately 30% of the sample belongs to the ten largest clones.

The V gene is TRBV7-2 and the J gene is TRBJ2-5; 10 middle bases align to TRBD2. Sequencing used peripheral blood. The TCR originated in a woman at least 80 years old with acute or convalescent COVID-19. The CDR3 region has the sequence CASSLRLAGRETQYF. The nucleotide sequence is TGTGCCAGCAGCCTAAGACTAGCGGGCCGGGAGACCCAGTACTTC.